This TCR beta chain was found in a study of response to subunit inactivated influenza vaccine. Study results and caveats: Every seasonal influenza vaccination brings in few new T cells, the authors suggested.

With respect to this clonotype: The antigen remains unidentified.

From the RT-PCR reads, TCRdb called clonotypes with MiXCR, one entry per CDR3 protein. The sample carries about 650,000 distinct CDR3 sequences, 15% to 18% recorded once. This material consisted of PBMCs from blood, taken 11 to 12 days after vaccination. The clonotype was recovered from a man aged 50 or older who received an inactivated influenza vaccine.

The CDR3 DNA reads as TGTGCCAGCAGCTTTGGTTGGCTAGCGGGGGTGTTGGAGACCCAGTACTTC. Amino acids: CASSFGWLAGVLETQYF. The V call is TRBV7-9, the J call TRBJ2-5; the match to TRBD2 covers 10 bases. Germline-derived CDR1 and CDR2 are SEHNR and FQNEAQ (reference sequence). CDR3 size: 17 residues. The ends lost 3 bases at V and 5 bases at J; junction bases unmatched: 12.